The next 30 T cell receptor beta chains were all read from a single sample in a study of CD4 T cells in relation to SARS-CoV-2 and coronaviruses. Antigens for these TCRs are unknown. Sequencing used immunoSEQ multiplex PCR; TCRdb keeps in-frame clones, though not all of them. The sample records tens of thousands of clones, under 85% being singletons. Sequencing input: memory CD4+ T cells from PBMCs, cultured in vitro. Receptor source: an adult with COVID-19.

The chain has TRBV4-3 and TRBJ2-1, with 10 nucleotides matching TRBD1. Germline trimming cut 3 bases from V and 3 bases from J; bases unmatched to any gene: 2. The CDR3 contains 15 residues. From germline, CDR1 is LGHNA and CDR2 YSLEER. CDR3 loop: CASSHGTGDYNEQFF. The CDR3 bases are TGCGCCAGCAGCCACGGGACAGGGGACTACAATGAGCAGTTCTTC.

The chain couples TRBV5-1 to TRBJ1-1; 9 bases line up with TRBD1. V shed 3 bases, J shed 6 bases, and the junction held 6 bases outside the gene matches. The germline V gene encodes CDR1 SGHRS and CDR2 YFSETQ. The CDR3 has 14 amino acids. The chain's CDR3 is CASSWGGTGSEAFF. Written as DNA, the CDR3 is TGCGCCAGCAGCTGGGGGGGGACAGGGTCTGAAGCTTTCTTT.

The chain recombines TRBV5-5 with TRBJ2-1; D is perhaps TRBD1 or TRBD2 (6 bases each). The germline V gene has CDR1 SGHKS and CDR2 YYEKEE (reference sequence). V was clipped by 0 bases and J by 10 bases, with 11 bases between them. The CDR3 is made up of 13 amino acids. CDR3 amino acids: CASSLAEGGEQFF. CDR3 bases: TGTGCCAGCAGCTTGGCGGAAGGGGGGGAGCAGTTCTTC.

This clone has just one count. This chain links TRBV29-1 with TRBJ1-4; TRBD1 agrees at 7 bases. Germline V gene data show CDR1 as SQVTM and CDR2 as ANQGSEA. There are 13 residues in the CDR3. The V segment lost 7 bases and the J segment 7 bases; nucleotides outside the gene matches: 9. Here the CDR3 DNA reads TGCAGCGCCACGGACAGGCCCGCTGAAAAACTGTTTTTT. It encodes CSATDRPAEKLFF. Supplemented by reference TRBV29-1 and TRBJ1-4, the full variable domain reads SAVISQKPSRDICQRGTSLTIQCQVDSQVTMMFWYRQQPGQSLTLIATANQGSEATYESGFVIDKFPISRPNLTFSTLTVSNMSPEDSSIYLCSATDRPAEKLFFGSGTQLSVL.

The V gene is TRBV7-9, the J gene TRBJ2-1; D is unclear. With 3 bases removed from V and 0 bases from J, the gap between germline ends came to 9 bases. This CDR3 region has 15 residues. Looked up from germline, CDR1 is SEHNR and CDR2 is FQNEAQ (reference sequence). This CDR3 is CASSLSRASYNEQFF. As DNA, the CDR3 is TGTGCCAGCAGCTTGAGTCGGGCCTCCTACAATGAGCAGTTCTTC.

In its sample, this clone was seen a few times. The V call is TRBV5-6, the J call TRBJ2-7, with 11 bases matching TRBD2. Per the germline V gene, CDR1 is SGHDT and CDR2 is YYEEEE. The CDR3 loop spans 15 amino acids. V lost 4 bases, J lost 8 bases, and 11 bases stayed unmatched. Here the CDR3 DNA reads TGTGCCAGCAGCCCTGGTACTAGCGGGAGAACGAAGCAGTACTTC. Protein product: CASSPGTSGRTKQYF.

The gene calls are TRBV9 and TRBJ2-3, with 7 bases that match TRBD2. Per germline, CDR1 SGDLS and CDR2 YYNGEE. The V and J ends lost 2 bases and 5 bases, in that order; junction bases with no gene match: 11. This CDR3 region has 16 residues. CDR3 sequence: CASSVTGGRGLDTQYF. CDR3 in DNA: TGTGCCAGCAGCGTTACGGGCGGGAGAGGTTTAGATACGCAGTATTTT.

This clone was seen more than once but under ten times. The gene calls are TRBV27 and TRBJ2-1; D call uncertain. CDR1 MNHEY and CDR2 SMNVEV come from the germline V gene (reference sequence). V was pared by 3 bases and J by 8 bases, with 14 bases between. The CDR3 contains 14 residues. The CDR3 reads CASSFSNVLYEQFF. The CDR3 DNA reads TGTGCCAGCAGTTTTAGCAACGTCCTCTATGAGCAGTTCTTC.

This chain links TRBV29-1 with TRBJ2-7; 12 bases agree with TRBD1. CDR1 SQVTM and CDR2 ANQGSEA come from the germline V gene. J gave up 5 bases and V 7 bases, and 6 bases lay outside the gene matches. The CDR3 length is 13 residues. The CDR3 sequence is CSAGTGGRDEQYF. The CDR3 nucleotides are TGCAGCGCCGGGACAGGGGGCCGAGACGAGCAGTACTTC.

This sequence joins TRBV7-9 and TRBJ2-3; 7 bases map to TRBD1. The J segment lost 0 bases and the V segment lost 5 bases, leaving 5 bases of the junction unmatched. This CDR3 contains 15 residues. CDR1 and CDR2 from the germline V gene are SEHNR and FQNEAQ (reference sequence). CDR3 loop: CASSPGTASTDTQYF. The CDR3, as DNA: TGTGCCAGCAGCCCGGGGACAGCTAGCACAGATACGCAGTATTTT. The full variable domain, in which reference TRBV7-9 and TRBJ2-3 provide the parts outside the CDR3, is DTGVSQNPRHKITKRGQNVTFRCDPISEHNRLYWYRQTLGQGPEFLTYFQNEAQLEKSRLLSDRFSAERPKGSFSTLEIQRTEQGDSAMYLCASSPGTASTDTQYFGPGTRLTVL.

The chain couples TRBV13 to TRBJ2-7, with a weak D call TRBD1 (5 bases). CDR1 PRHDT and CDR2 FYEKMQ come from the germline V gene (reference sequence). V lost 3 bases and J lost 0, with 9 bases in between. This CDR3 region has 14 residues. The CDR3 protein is CASSFRGASYEQYF. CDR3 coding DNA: TGTGCCAGCAGCTTTCGTGGGGCCTCCTACGAGCAGTACTTC. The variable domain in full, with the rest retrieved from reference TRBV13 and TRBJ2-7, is AAGVIQSPRHLIKEKRETATLKCYPIPRHDTVYWYQQGPGQDPQFLISFYEKMQSDKGSIPDRFSAQQFSDYHSELNMSSLELGDSALYFCASSFRGASYEQYFGPGTRLTVT.

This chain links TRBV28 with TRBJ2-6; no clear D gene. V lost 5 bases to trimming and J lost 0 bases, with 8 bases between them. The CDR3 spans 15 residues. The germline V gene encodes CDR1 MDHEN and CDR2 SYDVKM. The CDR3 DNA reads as TGTGCCAGCAGTCGACCCGTCTCTGGGGCCAACGTCCTGACTTTC. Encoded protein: CASSRPVSGANVLTF.

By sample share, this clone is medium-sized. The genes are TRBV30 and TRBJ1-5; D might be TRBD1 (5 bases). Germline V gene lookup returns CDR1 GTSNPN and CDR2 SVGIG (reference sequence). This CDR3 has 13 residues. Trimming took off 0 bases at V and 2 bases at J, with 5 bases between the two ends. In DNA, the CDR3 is TGTGCCTGGAGTGTAGGGGGCAATCAGCCCCAGCATTTT. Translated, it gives CAWSVGGNQPQHF.

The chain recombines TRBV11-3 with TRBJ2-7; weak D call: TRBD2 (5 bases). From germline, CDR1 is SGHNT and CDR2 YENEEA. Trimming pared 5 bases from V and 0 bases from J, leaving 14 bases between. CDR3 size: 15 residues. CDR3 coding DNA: TGTGCCAGCAGCCTCCTAGCCGAGAGCTCCTACGAGCAGTACTTC. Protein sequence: CASSLLAESSYEQYF.

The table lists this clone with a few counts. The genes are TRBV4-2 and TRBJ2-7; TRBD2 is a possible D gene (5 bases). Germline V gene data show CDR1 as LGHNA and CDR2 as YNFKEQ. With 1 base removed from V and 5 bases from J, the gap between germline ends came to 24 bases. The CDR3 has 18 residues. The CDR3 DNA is TGTGCCAGCAGCCAAGTCTATACGGCGAGGGATCAAGTGCACGAGCAGTACTTC. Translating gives CASSQVYTARDQVHEQYF.

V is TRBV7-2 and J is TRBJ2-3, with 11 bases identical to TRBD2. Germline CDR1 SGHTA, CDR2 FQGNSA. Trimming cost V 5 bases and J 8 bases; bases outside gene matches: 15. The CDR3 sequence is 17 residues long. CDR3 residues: CASSLGTSGSGAGTQYF. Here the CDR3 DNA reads TGTGCCAGCAGCCTAGGGACTAGCGGTTCGGGGGCCGGTACGCAGTATTTT.

The CDR3 spells CASSTGRDRWNYGYTF. The DNA of the CDR3 is TGTGCCAGCAGCACAGGCAGGGATAGGTGGAACTATGGCTACACCTTC. The chain joins TRBV21-1 to TRBJ1-2; the table assigns TRBD1, which was not confirmed against the DNA. TRBV21-1 is recorded as a pseudogene. The CDR3 spans 16 residues.

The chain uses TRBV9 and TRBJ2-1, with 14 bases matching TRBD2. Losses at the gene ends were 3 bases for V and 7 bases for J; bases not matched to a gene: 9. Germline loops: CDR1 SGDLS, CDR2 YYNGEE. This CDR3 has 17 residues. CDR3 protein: CASSATYGTSGSNEQFF. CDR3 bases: TGTGCCAGCAGCGCGACCTACGGGACTAGCGGGAGTAATGAGCAGTTCTTC. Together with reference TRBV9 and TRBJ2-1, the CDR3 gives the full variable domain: DSGVTQTPKHLITATGQRVTLRCSPRSGDLSVYWYQQSLDQGLQFLIQYYNGEERAKGNILERFSAQQFPDLHSELNLSSLELGDSALYFCASSATYGTSGSNEQFFGPGTRLTVL.

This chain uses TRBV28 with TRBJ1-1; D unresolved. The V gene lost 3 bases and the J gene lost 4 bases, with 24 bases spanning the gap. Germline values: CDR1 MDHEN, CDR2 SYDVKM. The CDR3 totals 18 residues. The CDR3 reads CASSFSLGWGNGRTEAFF. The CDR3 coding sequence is TGTGCCAGCAGTTTCAGTCTCGGATGGGGTAATGGGCGCACTGAAGCTTTCTTT.

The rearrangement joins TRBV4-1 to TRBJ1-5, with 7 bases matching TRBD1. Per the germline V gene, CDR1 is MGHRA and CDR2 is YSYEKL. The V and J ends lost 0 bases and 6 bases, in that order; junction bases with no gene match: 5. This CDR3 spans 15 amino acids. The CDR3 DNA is TGCGCCAGCAGCCAAGATCAGCAGGGGGGTCAGCCCCAGCATTTT. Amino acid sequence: CASSQDQQGGQPQHF.

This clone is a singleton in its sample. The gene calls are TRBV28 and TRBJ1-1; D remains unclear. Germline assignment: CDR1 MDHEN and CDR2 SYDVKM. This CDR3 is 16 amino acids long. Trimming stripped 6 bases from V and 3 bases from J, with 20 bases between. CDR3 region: CASRLVGNRRDTEAFF. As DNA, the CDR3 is TGTGCCAGCAGGTTAGTAGGGAATCGACGGGACACTGAAGCTTTCTTT.

CDR3 protein: CATSRYLQTSGRGEQFF. The CDR3 nucleotides are TGTGCCACCAGCAGATACTTGCAGACTAGCGGGAGAGGCGAGCAGTTCTTC. The V gene is TRBV15, the J gene TRBJ2-1; 12 nucleotides agree with TRBD2. V lost 2 bases, J lost 10 bases, and 12 bases stayed unmatched. Germline CDR1 LNHNV, CDR2 YYDKDF (reference sequence). This CDR3 comprises 17 residues.

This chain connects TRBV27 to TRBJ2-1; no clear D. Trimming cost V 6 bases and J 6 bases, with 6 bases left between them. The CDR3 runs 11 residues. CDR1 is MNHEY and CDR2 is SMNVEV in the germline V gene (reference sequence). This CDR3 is CASSMGNEQFF. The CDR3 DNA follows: TGTGCCAGCAGCATGGGCAATGAGCAGTTCTTC.

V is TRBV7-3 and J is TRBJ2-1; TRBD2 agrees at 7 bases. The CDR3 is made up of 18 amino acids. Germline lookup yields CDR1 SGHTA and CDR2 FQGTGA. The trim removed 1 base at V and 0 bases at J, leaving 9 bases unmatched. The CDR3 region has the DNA TGTGCCAGCAGCTTAAATGCGCGGGGGTCGGGCTCCTACAATGAGCAGTTCTTC. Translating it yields CASSLNARGSGSYNEQFF.

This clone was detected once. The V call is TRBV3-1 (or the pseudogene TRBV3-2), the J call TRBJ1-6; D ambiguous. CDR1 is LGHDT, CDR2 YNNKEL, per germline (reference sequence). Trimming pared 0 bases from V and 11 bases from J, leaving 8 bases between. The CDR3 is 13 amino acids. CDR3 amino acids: CASSQDWLAPLHF. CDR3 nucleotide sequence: TGTGCCAGCAGCCAAGATTGGTTGGCACCCCTCCACTTT.

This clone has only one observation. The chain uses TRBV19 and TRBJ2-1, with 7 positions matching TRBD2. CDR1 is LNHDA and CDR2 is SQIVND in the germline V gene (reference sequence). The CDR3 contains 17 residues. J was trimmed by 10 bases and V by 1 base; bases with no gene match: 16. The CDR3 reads CASSIARTRGNFGEQFF. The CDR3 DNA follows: TGTGCCAGTAGTATAGCTCGGACTAGAGGCAATTTCGGGGAGCAGTTCTTC. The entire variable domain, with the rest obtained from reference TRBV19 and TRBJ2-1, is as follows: DGGITQSPKYLFRKEGQNVTLSCEQNLNHDAMYWYRQDPGQGLRLIYYSQIVNDFQKGDIAEGYSVSREKKESFPLTVTSAQKNPTAFYLCASSIARTRGNFGEQFFGPGTRLTVL.

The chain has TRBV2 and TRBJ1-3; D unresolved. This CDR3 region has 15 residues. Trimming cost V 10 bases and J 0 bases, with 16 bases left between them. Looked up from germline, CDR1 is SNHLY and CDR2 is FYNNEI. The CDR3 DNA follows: TGTGCCACCAAATTATCCAGAGGCTCTGGAAACACCATATATTTT. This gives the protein CATKLSRGSGNTIYF.

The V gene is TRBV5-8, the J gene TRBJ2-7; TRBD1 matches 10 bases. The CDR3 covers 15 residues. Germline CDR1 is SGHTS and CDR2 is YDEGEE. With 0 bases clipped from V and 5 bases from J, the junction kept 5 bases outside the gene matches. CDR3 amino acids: CASSLAGQGRNEQYF. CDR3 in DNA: TGTGCCAGCAGCTTGGCGGGACAGGGGAGGAACGAGCAGTACTTC.

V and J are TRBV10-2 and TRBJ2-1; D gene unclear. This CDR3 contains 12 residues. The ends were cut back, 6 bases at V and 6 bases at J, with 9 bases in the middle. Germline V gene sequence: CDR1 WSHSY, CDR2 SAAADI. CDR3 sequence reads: CASRSDGNEQFF. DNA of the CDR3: TGCGCCAGCAGATCAGACGGCAATGAGCAGTTCTTC.

The CDR3 nucleotides read TGTGCCAGCTCACCACCGGGAGGTGGCGGGGAAAAACTGTTTTTT. It specifies CASSPPGGGGEKLFF. This chain connects TRBV18 to TRBJ1-4; the D is unclear. Germline CDR1 KGHSH, CDR2 LQKENI. The CDR3 sequence is 15 residues long. V dropped 0 bases and J dropped 8 bases, with 13 bases sitting between them.